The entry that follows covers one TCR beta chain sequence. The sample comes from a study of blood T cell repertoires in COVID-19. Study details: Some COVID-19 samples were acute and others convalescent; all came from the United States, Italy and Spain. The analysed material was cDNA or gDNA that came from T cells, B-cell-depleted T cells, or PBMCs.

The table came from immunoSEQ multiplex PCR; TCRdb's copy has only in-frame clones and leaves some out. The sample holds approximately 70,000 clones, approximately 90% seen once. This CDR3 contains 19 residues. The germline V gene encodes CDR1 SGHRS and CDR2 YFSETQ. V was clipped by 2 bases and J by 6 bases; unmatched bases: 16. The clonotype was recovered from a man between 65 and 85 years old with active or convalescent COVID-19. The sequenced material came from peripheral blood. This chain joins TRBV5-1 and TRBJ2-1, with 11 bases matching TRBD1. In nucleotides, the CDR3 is TGCGCCAGCAGCTTCCGGACAGGGGGCGCAACTAGCAGGTCCAATGAGCAGTTCTTC. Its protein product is CASSFRTGGATSRSNEQFF.